This T cell receptor beta chain was profiled in a study of blood T cell repertoires in COVID-19. Study details: Some COVID-19 samples were acute and others convalescent; all came from the United States, Italy and Spain. The cDNA or gDNA used as material had been derived from T cells, B-cell-depleted T cells, or PBMCs.

There are 12 residues in the CDR3. V lost 6 bases, J lost 5 bases, and 10 bases lay in between. Original processing methods: Scientists estimated how many nucleated cells there were by amplifying reference gene primers. Some clones are missing from TCRdb's copy, which holds only in-frame ones; the method was immunoSEQ multiplex PCR. From that table come the V and J calls and clone size; the DNA was used to work out D and trimming. The sample consists of about 130,000 clones, roughly four fifths of them appearing once. The chain has TRBV12-3 or TRBV12-4 and TRBJ1-1, with no clear D. Sequencing input: peripheral blood. The clonotype originates from a man aged 55 to 70 with acute or convalescent COVID-19. The CDR3 reads CASSPGWTEAFF. The CDR3 DNA follows: TGTGCCAGCAGCCCCGGTTGGACTGAAGCTTTCTTT.